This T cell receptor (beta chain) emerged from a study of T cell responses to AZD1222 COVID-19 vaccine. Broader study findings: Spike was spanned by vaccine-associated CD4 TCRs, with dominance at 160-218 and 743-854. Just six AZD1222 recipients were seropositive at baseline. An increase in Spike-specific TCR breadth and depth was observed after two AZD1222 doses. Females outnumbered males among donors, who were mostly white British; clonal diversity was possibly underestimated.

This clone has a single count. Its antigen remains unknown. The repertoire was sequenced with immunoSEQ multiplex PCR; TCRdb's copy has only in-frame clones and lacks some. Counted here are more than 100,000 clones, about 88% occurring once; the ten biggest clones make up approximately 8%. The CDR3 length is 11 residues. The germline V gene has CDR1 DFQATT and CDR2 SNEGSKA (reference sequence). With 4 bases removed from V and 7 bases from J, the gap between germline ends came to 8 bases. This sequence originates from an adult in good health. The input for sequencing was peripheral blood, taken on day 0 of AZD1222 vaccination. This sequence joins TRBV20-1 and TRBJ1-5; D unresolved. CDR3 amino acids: CSAKGTQPQHF. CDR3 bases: TGCAGTGCTAAGGGTACCCAGCCCCAGCATTTT.